The 27 T cell receptor beta chains in this list originate from one sample, sequenced in a study of cytomegalovirus exposure and HLA in healthy donors. PCR was performed using 60 Vbeta and 13 Jbeta primers. The protocol was immunoSEQ multiplex PCR, while the TCRdb copy is restricted to in-frame clones and leaves out a portion. In the table there are about 170,000 clones, 73% of which are singletons. The sample comprised PBMCs. These receptor sequences come from a woman aged 18-29 years in good health and CMV-seropositive.

The V call is TRBV5-5, the J call TRBJ1-4; possibly TRBD1 for D (6 bases). Trimming took 6 bases from V and 8 from J, leaving 20 bases between them. Germline values: CDR1 SGHKS, CDR2 YYEKEE (reference sequence). This CDR3 is built from 15 residues. The CDR3 protein is CASTLGPGQQEKLFF. For the CDR3, the DNA is TGTGCCAGCACCCTGGGACCGGGACAACAAGAAAAACTGTTTTTT. Based on the CDR3 plus reference TRBV5-5 and TRBJ1-4, the full variable domain is DAGVTQSPTHLIKTRGQQVTLRCSPISGHKSVSWYQQVLGQGPQFIFQYYEKEERGRGNFPDRFSARQFPNYSSELNVNALLLGDSALYLCASTLGPGQQEKLFFGSGTQLSVL.

About this clone: As the CDR3 is not closed by the conserved phenylalanine or tryptophan, this likely results from a read error. This chain connects TRBV7-9 to TRBJ1-2; no firm D call. The germline V gene has CDR1 SEHNR and CDR2 FQNEAQ (reference sequence). The V end lost 2 bases, the J end lost 8 bases, and 9 bases lay between the germline ends. The CDR3 runs 12 residues. CDR3 coding DNA: TGTGCCAGCAGCTTATCCGGAGGAGGCTACACCCTC. Translated, it gives CASSLSGGGYTL.

This clone was recorded a few times. V and J are TRBV28 and TRBJ1-1; 7 bases map to TRBD1. After removal of 2 bases from V and 12 bases from J, the junction contained 12 bases not matched to a gene. Germline V gene lookup returns CDR1 MDHEN and CDR2 SYDVKM. This CDR3 spans 14 amino acids. CDR3 in amino acids: CASSLVPRQGGTFF. DNA for the CDR3: TGTGCCAGCAGTTTAGTCCCCCGACAGGGCGGAACTTTCTTT.

This clone has a single count. V usage is TRBV18 and J usage is TRBJ2-1; 10 nucleotides agree with TRBD1. The CDR3 is 16 amino acids. Germline loops: CDR1 KGHSH, CDR2 LQKENI. With 2 bases clipped from V and 8 bases from J, the junction kept 9 bases outside the gene matches. CDR3 in DNA: TGTGCCAGCTCACCATCTCCGGGACAGGGGAGCTATGAGCAGTTCTTC. Translating it yields CASSPSPGQGSYEQFF.

The chain joins TRBV10-3 to TRBJ1-5, with D possibly being TRBD1 (6 bases). The CDR3 loop spans 16 amino acids. Trimming cost V 0 bases and J 1 base, with 10 bases left between them. The V gene's germline CDR1 is ENHRY and CDR2 SYGVKD. For the CDR3, the DNA is TGTGCCATCAGTGAGTCGCCAGGGGTGAGCAATCAGCCCCAGCATTTT. This encodes CAISESPGVSNQPQHF.

In DNA, the CDR3 is TGTGCCAGCAGTGAGATCGAGGGTGTGGGGTCCTACGAGCAGTACTTC. Its protein product is CASSEIEGVGSYEQYF. The chain employs TRBV2 and TRBJ2-7, with a tentative D call TRBD2 (5 bases). Trimming removed 3 bases at V and 1 base at J, with 16 bases between. The CDR3 consists of 16 residues. The germline V gene encodes CDR1 SNHLY and CDR2 FYNNEI.

The CDR3 region is CASSLGTGEKETQYF. CDR3 DNA: TGTGCCAGCAGCCTCGGGACAGGGGAGAAAGAGACCCAGTACTTC. V and J are TRBV11-2 and TRBJ2-5; 10 nucleotides align to TRBD1. The germline V gene has CDR1 SGHAT and CDR2 FQNNGV. Unmatched junction bases numbered 6, after V lost 5 bases and J lost 3 bases. This CDR3 is 15 amino acids long.

This chain joins TRBV7-9 and TRBJ1-1; TRBD1 aligns across 7 bases. The length of the CDR3 is 15 residues. V was pared by 5 bases and J by 0 bases, with 6 bases of the junction left unmatched. Germline V gene sequence: CDR1 SEHNR, CDR2 FQNEAQ (reference sequence). The CDR3 DNA sequence: TGTGCCAGCAGCCCCCCGGGGACAGTGAACACTGAAGCTTTCTTT. Translated, it gives CASSPPGTVNTEAFF.

The chain carries TRBV6-5 and TRBJ1-2; perhaps TRBD1 as D (6 bases). The length of the CDR3 is 14 residues. The germline CDR1 and CDR2 sequences are MNHEY and SVGAGI. V gave up 5 bases and J gave up 4 bases, with 14 bases separating them. CDR3 residues: CASSADRGSYGYTF. CDR3 nucleotides: TGTGCCAGCAGTGCGGACAGAGGGAGCTATGGCTACACCTTC.

V is TRBV30 and J is TRBJ1-1; TRBD1 agrees at 7 bases. V trimming: 7 bases; J trimming: 3 bases; junction bases outside the gene matches: 5. The CDR3 is made up of 12 amino acids. Per the germline V gene, CDR1 is GTSNPN and CDR2 is SVGIG (reference sequence). CDR3 in amino acids: CAYFDRDTEAFF. The CDR3 nucleotides are TGTGCCTACTTCGACAGGGACACTGAAGCTTTCTTT.

The chain links TRBV2 to TRBJ2-3; no firm D call. Germline V gives CDR1 SNHLY, CDR2 FYNNEI. CDR3 length: 13 amino acids. Trimming removed 4 bases at V and 2 bases at J, with 7 bases between. The CDR3 loop is CASSGLITDTQYF. In DNA, the CDR3 is TGTGCCAGCAGTGGACTGATCACAGATACGCAGTATTTT.

The V and J genes are TRBV18 and TRBJ2-7; D might be TRBD1 (6 bases). CDR1 KGHSH and CDR2 LQKENI come from the germline V gene. The CDR3 consists of 14 residues. V lost 5 bases and J lost 3, with 14 bases in between. CDR3 nucleotide sequence: TGTGCCAGCTCATCTACAGGGCCTTACTACGAGCAGTACTTC. Protein: CASSSTGPYYEQYF.

The chain carries TRBV4-3 and TRBJ1-1; D is perhaps TRBD1 (6 bases). The germline V and J ends were trimmed by 5 bases and 6 bases, with 19 bases remaining between them. CDR1 and CDR2 (germline): LGHNA, YSLEER. The CDR3 has 15 amino acids. The CDR3 nucleotides are TGCGCCAGCAGCTACCAAGTATCAGGGGTCGCTGAAGCTTTCTTT. This sequence encodes CASSYQVSGVAEAFF.

The rearrangement links TRBV28 to TRBJ1-5; D possibly corresponds to TRBD1 (6 bases). The V gene's germline CDR1 is MDHEN and CDR2 SYDVKM. V lost 8 bases and J lost 10, with 18 bases in between. CDR3 length: 13 amino acids. CDR3 in amino acids: CASLGGAFHPQHF. CDR3 coding DNA: TGTGCCAGCTTGGGGGGGGCATTTCATCCCCAGCATTTT.

V and J are TRBV7-6 and TRBJ1-3, with D possibly being TRBD1 (6 bases). CDR3 length equals 16 residues. The germline V and J ends were trimmed by 5 bases and 4 bases, with 18 bases remaining between them. Germline loops: CDR1 SGHVS, CDR2 FNYEAQ. CDR3 DNA sequence: TGTGCCAGCAGCACTAACTACCCAGGGGCCGGAAACACCATATATTTT. This codes for CASSTNYPGAGNTIYF. Looking up the rest from reference TRBV7-6 and TRBJ1-3 gives the full variable domain: GAGVSQSPRYKVTKRGQDVALRCDPISGHVSLYWYRQALGQGPEFLTYFNYEAQQDKSGLPNDRFSAERPEGSISTLTIQRTEQRDSAMYRCASSTNYPGAGNTIYFGEGSWLTVV.

The chain employs TRBV5-4 and TRBJ2-5; the D is unclear. CDR3 size: 14 residues. Trimming left V 4 bases short and J 5 bases short, with 15 bases between. Germline V lookup: CDR1 SGHNT, CDR2 YYREEE (reference sequence). This CDR3 is CASSPRVSIETQYF. In DNA form, the CDR3 reads TGTGCCAGCAGCCCCCGAGTGTCTATCGAGACCCAGTACTTC. The full variable domain, completed using reference TRBV5-4 and TRBJ2-5, is ETGVTQSPTHLIKTRGQQVTLRCSSQSGHNTVSWYQQALGQGPQFIFQYYREEENGRGNFPPRFSGLQFPNYSSELNVNALELDDSALYLCASSPRVSIETQYFGPGTRLLVL.

The chain links TRBV5-5 to TRBJ2-7; D is uncertain. Trimming removed 0 bases at V and 6 bases at J, with 7 bases between. The germline gives CDR1 SGHKS, CDR2 YYEKEE (reference sequence). This CDR3 contains 12 residues. CDR3 sequence: CASSLVGGEQYF. CDR3 nucleotide sequence: TGTGCCAGCAGCTTGGTAGGCGGCGAGCAGTACTTC. Drawing the rest from reference TRBV5-5 and TRBJ2-7, the complete variable domain is DAGVTQSPTHLIKTRGQQVTLRCSPISGHKSVSWYQQVLGQGPQFIFQYYEKEERGRGNFPDRFSARQFPNYSSELNVNALLLGDSALYLCASSLVGGEQYFGPGTRLTVT.

The V and J genes are TRBV7-8 and TRBJ1-2; no clear D. Germline V lookup: CDR1 SGHVS, CDR2 FQNEAQ. The CDR3 loop spans 15 amino acids. Trimming cost V 1 base and J 4 bases, with 13 bases left between them. The CDR3 protein is CASSLVSHLSYGYTF. CDR3 DNA sequence: TGTGCCAGCAGCTTAGTGAGCCACCTCTCCTATGGCTACACCTTC.

The chain joins TRBV7-2 to TRBJ2-7, with TRBD2 identical over 11 bases. Germline CDR1 SGHTA, CDR2 FQGNSA. V was pared by 5 bases and J by 1 base, with 7 bases of the junction left unmatched. CDR3 length: 16 amino acids. CDR3 sequence (DNA): TGTGCCAGCAGCCGGGCTAGCGGGGGGAGTTCCTACGAGCAGTACTTC. Encoded protein: CASSRASGGSSYEQYF.

The CDR3 DNA is TGTGCCAGCAGCCAACTTAACCAGCGAGGGTCAGATACGCAGTATTTT. This codes for CASSQLNQRGSDTQYF. The chain joins TRBV28 to TRBJ2-3, with a possible D match to TRBD2 (5 bases). The CDR3 is made up of 16 amino acids. Germline V lookup: CDR1 MDHEN, CDR2 SYDVKM. Trimming pared 6 bases from V and 4 bases from J, leaving 20 bases between.

The genes are TRBV6-5 and TRBJ1-3; 7 bases align to TRBD1. The V gene end was trimmed by 4 bases and the J gene end by 0 bases; junction bases not matched to a gene: 6. The CDR3 has 16 amino acids. CDR1 is MNHEY, CDR2 SVGAGI, per germline. CDR3 region: CASSSQGDSSGNTIYF. The DNA for the CDR3 is TGTGCCAGCAGTTCACAAGGGGACAGCTCTGGAAACACCATATATTTT.

The chain recombines TRBV19 with TRBJ2-7, with 7 bases matching TRBD2. The V segment lost 3 bases and the J segment 0 bases; nucleotides outside the gene matches: 5. The CDR3 extends over 15 amino acids. Germline V lookup: CDR1 LNHDA, CDR2 SQIVND (reference sequence). The CDR3 DNA is TGTGCCAGTAGTATTTTCAGGGAGGGCTCCTACGAGCAGTACTTC. Amino acid sequence: CASSIFREGSYEQYF.

This clone has a handful of counts. This chain uses TRBV7-9 with TRBJ1-6, with a possible D match to TRBD1 (6 bases). CDR1 SEHNR and CDR2 FQNEAQ come from the germline V gene (reference sequence). The CDR3 extends over 16 amino acids. Trimming removed 2 bases at V and 7 bases at J, with 15 bases between. As DNA, the CDR3 is TGTGCCAGCAGCTTAAAGCTACAGGGCGGCAATTCACCCCTCCACTTT. This codes for CASSLKLQGGNSPLHF.

The CDR3: CASSYEYRGNYEQYF. The DNA of the CDR3 is TGTGCCAGCAGTTACGAATACAGGGGTAACTACGAGCAGTACTTC. This chain links TRBV6-8 with TRBJ2-7; 7 bases are shared with TRBD1. V shed 2 bases and J 3 bases; nucleotides not matched to a gene: 7. Germline V lookup: CDR1 MNHGY, CDR2 SAAAGT. The CDR3 is 15 amino acids.

This clone was found a few times. This chain uses TRBV7-3 with TRBJ2-2; the D is unclear. CDR1 is SGHTA, CDR2 FQGTGA, per germline. The CDR3 has 13 residues. V lost 5 bases and J 5 bases, leaving 9 bases between the germline ends. The CDR3 sequence: CASSQQQTGELFF. Here the CDR3 DNA reads TGTGCCAGCAGCCAACAGCAGACCGGGGAGCTGTTTTTT.

This chain links TRBV19 with TRBJ2-7; TRBD1 agrees at 9 bases. The trim removed 3 bases at V and 4 bases at J, leaving 4 bases unmatched. The germline CDR1 and CDR2 sequences are LNHDA and SQIVND (reference sequence). This CDR3 region has 14 residues. The DNA for the CDR3 is TGTGCCAGTAGTATGGGACAGGGTGGATACGAGCAGTACTTC. Its translation is CASSMGQGGYEQYF.

The V call is TRBV28, the J call TRBJ1-2; 9 positions match TRBD1. The V gene's germline CDR1 is MDHEN and CDR2 SYDVKM. V dropped 4 bases and J dropped 8; count of bases not matched to a gene: 5. The CDR3 is 13 residues long. This CDR3 reads CASSSGTGRGYTF. Written as DNA, the CDR3 is TGTGCCAGCAGTTCTGGGACAGGGAGAGGCTACACCTTC.